This TCR beta chain was retrieved from a study of early T cells in non-severe SARS-CoV-2 infection. Researchers tagged individual cDNA molecules with unique molecular identifiers. TCRdb recomputed calls from the 5' RACE reads with MiXCR, one row per CDR3 protein. The data hold tens of thousands of distinct CDR3 sequences, with around 5.2% observed a single time. This clonotype was counted many times. V was pared by 4 bases and J by 3 bases, with 11 bases between. This CDR3 contains 15 residues. The germline V gene encodes CDR1 SGHRS and CDR2 YFSETQ. The sequence was collected from an adult who was a healthcare worker with PCR-confirmed SARS-CoV-2 infection or an uninfected control (not recorded which). The sample consisted of whole blood. This chain connects TRBV5-1 to TRBJ1-6; D perhaps matches TRBD1 (6 bases). CDR3 nucleotide sequence: TGCGCCAGCAGCCACGGACAGATCTATAATTCACCCCTCCACTTT. Protein: CASSHGQIYNSPLHF.